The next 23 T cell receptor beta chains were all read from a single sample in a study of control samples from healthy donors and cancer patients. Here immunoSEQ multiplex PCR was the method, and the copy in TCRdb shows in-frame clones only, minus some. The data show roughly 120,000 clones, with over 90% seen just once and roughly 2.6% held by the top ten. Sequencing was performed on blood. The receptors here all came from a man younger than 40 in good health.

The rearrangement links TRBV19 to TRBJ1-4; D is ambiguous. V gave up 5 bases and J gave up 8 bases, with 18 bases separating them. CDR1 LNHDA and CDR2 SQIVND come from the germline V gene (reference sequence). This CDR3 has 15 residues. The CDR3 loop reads CASSLLPRQSEKLFF. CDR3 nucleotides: TGTGCCAGTAGTCTCCTTCCCCGGCAATCGGAAAAACTGTTTTTT.

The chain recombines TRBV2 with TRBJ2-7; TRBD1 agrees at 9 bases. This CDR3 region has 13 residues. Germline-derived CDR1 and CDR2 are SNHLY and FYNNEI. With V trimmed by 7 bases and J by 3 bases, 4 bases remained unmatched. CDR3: CASIRTGDYEQYF. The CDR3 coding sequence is TGTGCCAGCATCAGGACAGGGGACTACGAGCAGTACTTC.

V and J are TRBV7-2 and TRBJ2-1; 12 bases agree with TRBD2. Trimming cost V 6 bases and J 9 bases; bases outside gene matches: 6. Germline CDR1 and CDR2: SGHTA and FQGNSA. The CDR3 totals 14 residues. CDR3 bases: TGTGCCAGCAGGCGGACTAGCGGGGTCGGTGAGCAGTTCTTC. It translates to CASRRTSGVGEQFF.

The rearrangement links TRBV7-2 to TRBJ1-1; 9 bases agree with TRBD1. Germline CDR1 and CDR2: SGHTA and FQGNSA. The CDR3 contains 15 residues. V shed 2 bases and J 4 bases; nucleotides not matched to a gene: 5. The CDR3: CASSLRTGVGTEAFF. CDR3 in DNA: TGTGCCAGCAGCTTAAGGACAGGGGTCGGCACTGAAGCTTTCTTT.

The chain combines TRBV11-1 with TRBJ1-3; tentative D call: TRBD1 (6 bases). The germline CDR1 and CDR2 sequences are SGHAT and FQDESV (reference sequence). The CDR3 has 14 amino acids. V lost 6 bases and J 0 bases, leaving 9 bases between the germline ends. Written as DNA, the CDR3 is TGTGCCAGCAGAGGGGACAACTCTGGAAACACCATATATTTT. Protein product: CASRGDNSGNTIYF.

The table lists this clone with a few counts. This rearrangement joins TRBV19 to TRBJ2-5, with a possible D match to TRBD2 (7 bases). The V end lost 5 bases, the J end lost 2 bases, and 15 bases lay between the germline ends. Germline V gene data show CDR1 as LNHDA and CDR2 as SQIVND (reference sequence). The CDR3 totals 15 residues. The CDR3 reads CASSYEQGGQETQYF. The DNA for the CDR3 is TGTGCCAGTAGTTACGAACAGGGAGGGCAAGAGACCCAGTACTTC. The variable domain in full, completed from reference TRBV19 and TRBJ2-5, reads DGGITQSPKYLFRKEGQNVTLSCEQNLNHDAMYWYRQDPGQGLRLIYYSQIVNDFQKGDIAEGYSVSREKKESFPLTVTSAQKNPTAFYLCASSYEQGGQETQYFGPGTRLLVL.

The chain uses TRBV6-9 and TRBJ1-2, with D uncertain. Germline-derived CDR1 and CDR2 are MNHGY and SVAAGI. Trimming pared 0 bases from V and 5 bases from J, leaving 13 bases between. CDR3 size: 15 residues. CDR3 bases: TGTGCCAGCAGTTATTCGGCGGATCTACAATATGGCTACACCTTC. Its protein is CASSYSADLQYGYTF.

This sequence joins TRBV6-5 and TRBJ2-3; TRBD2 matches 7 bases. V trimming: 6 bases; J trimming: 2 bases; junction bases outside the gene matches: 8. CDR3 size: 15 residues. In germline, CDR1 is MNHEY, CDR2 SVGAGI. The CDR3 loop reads CASSQGLAVTDTQYF. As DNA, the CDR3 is TGTGCCAGCAGCCAAGGGCTAGCGGTCACAGATACGCAGTATTTT.

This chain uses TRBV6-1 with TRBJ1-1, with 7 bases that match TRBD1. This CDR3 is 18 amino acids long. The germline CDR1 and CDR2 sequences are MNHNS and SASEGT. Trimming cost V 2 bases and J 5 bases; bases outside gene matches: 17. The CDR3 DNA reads TGTGCCAGCAGTGAATTAGGGCACCAGGGGGGACGGGGAACTGAAGCTTTCTTT. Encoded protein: CASSELGHQGGRGTEAFF.

CDR3 in amino acids: CAWNNRMNTEAFF. CDR3 nucleotides: TGTGCCTGGAATAACAGAATGAACACTGAAGCTTTCTTT. The genes are TRBV30 and TRBJ1-1; no clear D gene. The CDR3 loop spans 13 amino acids. Germline loops: CDR1 GTSNPN, CDR2 SVGIG (reference sequence). V was pared by 4 bases and J by 0 bases, with 9 bases between.

This chain's CDR3 is CASRRESTQPQHF. The CDR3 DNA reads TGTGCCAGCAGGAGGGAGAGTACTCAGCCCCAGCATTTT. The chain has TRBV2 and TRBJ1-5; D is unclear. The length of the CDR3 is 13 residues. Germline CDR1 reads SNHLY; CDR2 reads FYNNEI. V gave up 6 bases and J gave up 6 bases, with 12 bases separating them.

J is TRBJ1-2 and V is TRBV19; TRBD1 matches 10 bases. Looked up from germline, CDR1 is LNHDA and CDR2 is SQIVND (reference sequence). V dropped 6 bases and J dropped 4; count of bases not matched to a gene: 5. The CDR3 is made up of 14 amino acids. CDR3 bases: TGTGCCAGTAGCGGGACAGGGGTTCCCTATGGCTACACCTTC. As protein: CASSGTGVPYGYTF.

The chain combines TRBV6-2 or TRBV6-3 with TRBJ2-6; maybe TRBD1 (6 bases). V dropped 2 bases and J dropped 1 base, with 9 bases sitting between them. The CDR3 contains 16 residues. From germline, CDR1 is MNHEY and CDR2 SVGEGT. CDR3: CASSYIGQSGANVLTF. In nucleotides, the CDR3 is TGTGCCAGCAGTTACATAGGACAGTCTGGGGCCAACGTCCTGACTTTC.

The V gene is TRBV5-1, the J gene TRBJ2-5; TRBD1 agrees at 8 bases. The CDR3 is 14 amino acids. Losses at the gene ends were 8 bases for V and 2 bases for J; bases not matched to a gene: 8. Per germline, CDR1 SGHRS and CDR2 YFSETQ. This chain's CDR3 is CASGDGQGQETQYF. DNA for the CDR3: TGCGCCAGTGGGGACGGACAGGGACAAGAGACCCAGTACTTC.

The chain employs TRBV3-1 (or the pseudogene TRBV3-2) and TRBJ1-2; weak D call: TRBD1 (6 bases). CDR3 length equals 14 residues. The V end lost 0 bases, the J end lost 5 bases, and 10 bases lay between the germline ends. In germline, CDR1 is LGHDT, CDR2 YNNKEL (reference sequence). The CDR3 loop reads CASSQDAGAYGYTF. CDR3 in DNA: TGTGCCAGCAGCCAAGATGCAGGGGCATATGGCTACACCTTC.

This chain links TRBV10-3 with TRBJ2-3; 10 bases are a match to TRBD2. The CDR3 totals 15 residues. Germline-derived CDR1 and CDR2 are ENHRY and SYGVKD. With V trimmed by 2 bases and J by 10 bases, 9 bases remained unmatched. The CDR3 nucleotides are TGTGCCATCAGTGAGACTTCTAGCGGGGGTAGGGCGCAGTATTTT. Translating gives CAISETSSGGRAQYF.

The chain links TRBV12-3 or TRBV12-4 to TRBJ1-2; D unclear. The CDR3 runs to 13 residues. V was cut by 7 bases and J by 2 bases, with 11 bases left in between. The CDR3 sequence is CASIESPNYGYTF. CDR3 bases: TGTGCCAGCATTGAGAGCCCCAACTATGGCTACACCTTC.

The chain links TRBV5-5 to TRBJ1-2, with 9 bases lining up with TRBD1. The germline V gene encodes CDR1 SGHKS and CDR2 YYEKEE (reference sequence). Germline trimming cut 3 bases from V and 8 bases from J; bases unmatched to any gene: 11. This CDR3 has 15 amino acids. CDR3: CASSSGGTGTGGYTF. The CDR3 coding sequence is TGTGCCAGCAGCTCGGGGGGGACAGGGACTGGAGGCTACACCTTC.

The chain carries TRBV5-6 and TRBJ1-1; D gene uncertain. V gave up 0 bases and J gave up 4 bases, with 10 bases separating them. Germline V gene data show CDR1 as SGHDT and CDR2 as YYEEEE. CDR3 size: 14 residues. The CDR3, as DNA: TGTGCCAGCAGCTTGGGAGGGTTGGGCACTGAAGCTTTCTTT. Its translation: CASSLGGLGTEAFF.

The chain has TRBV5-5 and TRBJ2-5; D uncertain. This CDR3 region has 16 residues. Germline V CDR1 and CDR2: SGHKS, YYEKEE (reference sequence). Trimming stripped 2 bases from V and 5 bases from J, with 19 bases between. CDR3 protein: CASSLGAASTRETQYF. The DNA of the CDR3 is TGTGCCAGCAGCTTAGGTGCAGCCTCTACACGGGAGACCCAGTACTTC.

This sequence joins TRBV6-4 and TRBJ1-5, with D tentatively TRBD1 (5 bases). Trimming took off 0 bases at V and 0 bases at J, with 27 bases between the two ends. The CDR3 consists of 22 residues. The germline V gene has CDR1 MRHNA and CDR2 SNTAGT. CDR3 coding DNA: TGTGCCAGCAGTGACTCGAGATTTGTCGGGGAAGGCGGACAATATAGCAATCAGCCCCAGCATTTT. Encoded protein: CASSDSRFVGEGGQYSNQPQHF.

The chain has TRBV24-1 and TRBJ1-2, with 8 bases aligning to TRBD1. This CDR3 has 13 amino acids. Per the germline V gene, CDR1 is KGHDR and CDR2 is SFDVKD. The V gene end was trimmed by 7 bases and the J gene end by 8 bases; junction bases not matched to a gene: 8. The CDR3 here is CATSDDRGRGYTF. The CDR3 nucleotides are TGTGCCACCAGCGATGACAGGGGAAGAGGCTACACCTTC.

The CDR3 spells CASSEEGGPFTGELFF. In nucleotides, the CDR3 is TGTGCCAGCAGCGAGGAAGGGGGGCCATTCACCGGGGAGCTGTTTTTT. The rearrangement links TRBV5-6 to TRBJ2-2; D may correspond to TRBD1 or TRBD2 (6 bases each). Germline V gene sequence: CDR1 SGHDT, CDR2 YYEEEE. The V and J ends lost 4 bases and 4 bases respectively, with 17 bases between them. This CDR3 spans 16 amino acids.